These T cell receptor beta chains were read from a single sample in a study of blood T cells in healthy people across ages. One entry per CDR3 protein results from TCRdb running MiXCR on the 5' RACE reads. Here the sample spans approximately 1,000,000 distinct CDR3 sequences, approximately 38% being singletons. Sequenced input: blood. Receptor source: a man aged 18 to 35 in good health. Both conserved end residues are trimmed from each CDR3. The listing skips clone size in some rows; elsewhere it reads once, few, many or a size class.

CDR3 protein: SVPSGNEQF
V gene: TRBV29-1
J gene: TRBJ2-1
CDR3 length: 9
clone size: many

CDR3 protein: ASSHEGTYEQY
V gene: TRBV4-2
J gene: TRBJ2-7
CDR3 length: 11
clone size: many

CDR3 protein: ASSVLQGSYNEQF
V gene: TRBV6-4
J gene: TRBJ2-1
CDR3 length: 13
clone size: .

CDR3 protein: ASSLGLAGPTDTQY
V gene: TRBV7-9
J gene: TRBJ2-3
CDR3 length: 14
clone size: .

CDR3 protein: ASSLIGGQANYGYT
V gene: TRBV3-1
J gene: TRBJ1-2
CDR3 length: 14
clone size: .

CDR3 protein: ASNTRTGPSGNTIY
V gene: TRBV12-3/TRBV12-4
J gene: TRBJ1-3
CDR3 length: 14
clone size: .

CDR3 protein: SAENPGQLQETQY
V gene: TRBV20-1
J gene: TRBJ2-5
CDR3 length: 13
clone size: .

CDR3 protein: ASSASGLVDTQY
V gene: TRBV6-2/TRBV6-3
J gene: TRBJ2-3
CDR3 length: 12
clone size: .

CDR3 protein: ASSQDGTSGGLSYNEQF
V gene: TRBV3-1
J gene: TRBJ2-1
CDR3 length: 17
clone size: .

CDR3 protein: SVAGQGAQY
V gene: TRBV29-1
J gene: TRBJ2-5
CDR3 length: 9
clone size: few

CDR3 protein: ASSYSQGTRGTEAF
V gene: TRBV6-2/TRBV6-3
J gene: TRBJ1-1
CDR3 length: 14
clone size: .

CDR3 protein: ASSLSWDRGVSEQF
V gene: TRBV28
J gene: TRBJ2-1
CDR3 length: 14
clone size: .

CDR3 protein: ASSQGGANTGELF
V gene: TRBV4-3
J gene: TRBJ2-2
CDR3 length: 13
clone size: .

CDR3 protein: ASLGAAQETQY
V gene: TRBV12-3/TRBV12-4
J gene: TRBJ2-5
CDR3 length: 11
clone size: few

CDR3 protein: SARIDVTSGAETQY
V gene: TRBV20-1
J gene: TRBJ2-5
CDR3 length: 14
clone size: .

CDR3 protein: ASSTAGSNEAF
V gene: TRBV9
J gene: TRBJ1-1
CDR3 length: 11
clone size: few

CDR3 protein: ASSSSLAGGFDTQY
V gene: TRBV6-2/TRBV6-3
J gene: TRBJ2-3
CDR3 length: 14
clone size: few

CDR3 protein: ASSFQGMNTEAF
V gene: TRBV12-3/TRBV12-4
J gene: TRBJ1-1
CDR3 length: 12
clone size: many

CDR3 protein: SAPEATGLAGTDTQY
V gene: TRBV20-1
J gene: TRBJ2-3
CDR3 length: 15
clone size: many

CDR3 protein: ASSTPGLAGVNEQF
V gene: TRBV28
J gene: TRBJ2-1
CDR3 length: 14
clone size: .

CDR3 protein: ASSTTGLTGELF
V gene: TRBV6-4
J gene: TRBJ2-2
CDR3 length: 12
clone size: few

CDR3 protein: SASVGAYNEQF
V gene: TRBV20-1
J gene: TRBJ2-1
CDR3 length: 11
clone size: .

CDR3 protein: ASSFQPQTGQY
V gene: TRBV7-9
J gene: TRBJ2-4
CDR3 length: 11
clone size: .

CDR3 protein: ASTNRGQGYT
V gene: TRBV9
J gene: TRBJ1-2
CDR3 length: 10
clone size: .

CDR3 protein: ASSLFAAAGQPQH
V gene: TRBV27
J gene: TRBJ1-5
CDR3 length: 13
clone size: once

CDR3 protein: ASSDPSRGTLQGYT
V gene: TRBV7-9
J gene: TRBJ1-2
CDR3 length: 14
clone size: few

CDR3 protein: ASRPDRGSYNEQF
V gene: TRBV5-1
J gene: TRBJ2-1
CDR3 length: 13
clone size: many

CDR3 protein: ASSLRGARELF
V gene: TRBV7-9
J gene: TRBJ2-2
CDR3 length: 11
clone size: .

CDR3 protein: ASSSRTGGCTDMQY
V gene: TRBV12-3/TRBV12-4
J gene: TRBJ2-3
CDR3 length: 14
clone size: .

CDR3 protein: AGSQGPSGGPNEQF
V gene: TRBV4-2
J gene: TRBJ2-1
CDR3 length: 14
clone size: .

CDR3 protein: SAKPGQGDGYT
V gene: TRBV20-1
J gene: TRBJ1-2
CDR3 length: 11
clone size: .

CDR3 protein: AISDGTGAEQY
V gene: TRBV10-3
J gene: .
CDR3 length: 11
clone size: .

CDR3 protein: ASSQDLPGGSTDTQY
V gene: TRBV4-2
J gene: TRBJ2-3
CDR3 length: 15
clone size: few

CDR3 protein: ASSQDLVEQGQY
V gene: TRBV3-1
J gene: TRBJ2-5
CDR3 length: 12
clone size: few

CDR3 protein: SVEEIRGQGYT
V gene: TRBV29-1
J gene: TRBJ1-2
CDR3 length: 11
clone size: .

CDR3 protein: ASRFGGTDTQY
V gene: TRBV12-3/TRBV12-4
J gene: TRBJ2-3
CDR3 length: 11
clone size: few

CDR3 protein: ASRVPTSGGGSSYNEQF
V gene: TRBV7-9
J gene: TRBJ2-1
CDR3 length: 17
clone size: many

CDR3 protein: ASSQDGKRMNTEAF
V gene: TRBV3-1
J gene: TRBJ1-1
CDR3 length: 14
clone size: .

CDR3 protein: STRGLSPLKETQY
V gene: TRBV29-1
J gene: .
CDR3 length: 13
clone size: .

CDR3 protein: ASRVRSQTYGYT
V gene: TRBV7-2
J gene: TRBJ1-2
CDR3 length: 12
clone size: few

CDR3 protein: ASSVGNRGGTQY
V gene: TRBV7-7
J gene: .
CDR3 length: 12
clone size: .

CDR3 protein: ASSQGQGAGTEAF
V gene: TRBV4-1
J gene: TRBJ1-1
CDR3 length: 13
clone size: few

CDR3 protein: ASVKVSSTDTQY
V gene: TRBV7-2
J gene: TRBJ2-3
CDR3 length: 12
clone size: .

CDR3 protein: ASSYQPSLQETQY
V gene: TRBV6-5
J gene: TRBJ2-5
CDR3 length: 13
clone size: few

CDR3 protein: ASGTSVLAMLSYEQY
V gene: TRBV6-2/TRBV6-3
J gene: TRBJ2-7
CDR3 length: 15
clone size: .

CDR3 protein: ASSLSLGTSVSYEQY
V gene: TRBV7-2
J gene: TRBJ2-7
CDR3 length: 15
clone size: .

CDR3 protein: SALVGQGAYGYT
V gene: TRBV20-1
J gene: TRBJ1-2
CDR3 length: 12
clone size: .

CDR3 protein: SARDPRLGEKLF
V gene: TRBV20-1
J gene: TRBJ1-4
CDR3 length: 12
clone size: .

CDR3 protein: ASSQDRTPPTEAF
V gene: TRBV4-3
J gene: TRBJ1-1
CDR3 length: 13
clone size: .

CDR3 protein: ASHGNTGELF
V gene: TRBV4-3
J gene: TRBJ2-2
CDR3 length: 10
clone size: .

CDR3 protein: ASSQAGRLNEQF
V gene: TRBV4-3
J gene: TRBJ2-1
CDR3 length: 12
clone size: .

CDR3 protein: ASTYGTGGETQY
V gene: TRBV12-3/TRBV12-4
J gene: TRBJ2-5
CDR3 length: 12
clone size: .

CDR3 protein: SVDFSTGRNTEAF
V gene: TRBV29-1
J gene: TRBJ1-1
CDR3 length: 13
clone size: .

CDR3 protein: ASTHSGLRGYT
V gene: TRBV12-3/TRBV12-4
J gene: TRBJ1-2
CDR3 length: 11
clone size: many